Listed below are T cell receptor beta chains from one sample, sequenced in a study of T-cell reconstitution after alpha-beta-depleted transplantation in children. In TCRdb, the PCR reads were re-called with MiXCR into one record per CDR3 protein. The sample has 670,000 or so distinct CDR3 sequences; around 14% are singletons. The sequencing used PBMCs, collected before TCRalphabeta/CD19-depleted stem cell transplant. The receptors shown here come from a girl aged 2-15 years with congenital amegakaryocytic thrombocytopenia, due to receive a stem cell transplant. Each CDR3 is given with its conserved first and last residue. A D gene is named only where the DNA matches it firmly. Expanded clones get a size class; other rows say once, few or many, or leave the size out.

v_gene,abundance,j_gene,d_gene,len,CDR3nt,CDR3aa
TRBV5-4,few,TRBJ2-1,-,16,TGTGCCAGCAGCTTGACGGACACAACCCCCTCCTTTGAGCAGTTCTTC,CASSLTDTTPSFEQFF
TRBV29-1,many,TRBJ2-7,-,11,TGCAGCGTTGGGCAGCTAGGCGAGCAGTACTTC,CSVGQLGEQYF
TRBV14,many,TRBJ2-3,-,16,TGTGCCAGCAGCCAAGGGACCGGGGAGTTCACAGATACGCAGTATTTT,CASSQGTGEFTDTQYF
TRBV30,-,TRBJ2-5,-,14,TGTGCCTGGAGTGTTTTCAGCGGAAGGGAGACCCAGTACTTC,CAWSVFSGRETQYF
TRBV12-3/TRBV12-4,many,TRBJ2-2,TRBD2,15,TGTGCCAGCAGTCCTCTCGGGAGGGGGACCGGGGAGCTGTTTTTT,CASSPLGRGTGELFF
TRBV5-1,few,TRBJ2-3,-,15,TGCGCCAGCAGCTTGGGGGAGTCCCACCCAGATACGCAGTATTTT,CASSLGESHPDTQYF
TRBV20-1,many,TRBJ2-5,-,16,TGCAGTGCACCAGTTCCCCCCGGGACCATCAAAGAGACCCAGTACTTC,CSAPVPPGTIKETQYF
TRBV5-1,few,TRBJ2-5,-,13,TGCGCCAGCAGCCGGCGGAGCGAAGAGACCCAGTACTTC,CASSRRSEETQYF
TRBV5-1,-,TRBJ1-1,-,14,TGCGCCAGCAGCTTGGGTGGTGTAAAAAGGCGGGCTTTCTTT,CASSLGGVKRRAFF
TRBV14,-,TRBJ2-3,TRBD1,16,TGTGCCAGCAGCCCATGGACAGGGTTGATGGCAGATACGCAGTATTTT,CASSPWTGLMADTQYF
TRBV24-1,many,TRBJ2-3,TRBD1,16,TGTGCCACCAGTGATTCCCAGGGGGCGAGCACAGATACGCAGTATTTT,CATSDSQGASTDTQYF
TRBV4-1,many,TRBJ2-1,-,15,TGCGCCAGCAGCCAAGAACTACTTTCAGTTCTTGAGCAGTTCTTC,CASSQELLSVLEQFF
TRBV7-9,-,TRBJ1-4,-,17,TGTGCCAGCAGCTTGGAAGTCGGGGTCCAGCCTAATGAAAAACTGTTTTTT,CASSLEVGVQPNEKLFF
TRBV10-3,few,TRBJ2-2,-,19,TGTGCCATCAGTGGAGGCGGTTCCCAGGGGTTTGATCCAACCGGGGAGCTGTTTTTT,CAISGGGSQGFDPTGELFF
TRBV29-1,-,TRBJ2-3,-,13,TGCAGCGTTGAAGGACAGGCCACAGATACGCAGTATTTT,CSVEGQATDTQYF
TRBV12-3/TRBV12-4,many,TRBJ2-5,-,14,TGTGCCAGCAGTTTAGAACTAGCCGAAGAGACCCAGTACTTC,CASSLELAEETQYF
TRBV29-1,-,TRBJ1-4,-,12,TGCTGCGTTGAAATTCCCTCCGAAAAACTGTTTTTT,CCVEIPSEKLFF
TRBV5-1,many,TRBJ1-6,-,13,TGCGCCAGCAGCTTGGAGTGGGGGGCACCCCTCCACTTT,CASSLEWGAPLHF
TRBV7-3,few,TRBJ2-1,-,13,TGTGCCAGCAGCTCCAGGTGGGACAATGAGCAGTTCTTC,CASSSRWDNEQFF
TRBV27,few,TRBJ1-4,-,12,TGTGCCAGCGGTTTAAATAATGAAAAACTGTTTTTT,CASGLNNEKLFF
TRBV6-1,few,TRBJ1-1,-,14,TGTGCCAGCAGTGAACTTGGAAGTGGCACTGAAGCTTTCTTT,CASSELGSGTEAFF
TRBV20-1,-,TRBJ1-3,-,16,TGCAGTGCTAGAGATCCATATACAGGGTCTGGAAACACCATATATTTT,CSARDPYTGSGNTIYF
TRBV5-1,few,TRBJ2-1,-,18,TGCGCCAGCAGCTTGGCCCTCTCGGCGGAACCCTCCTACAATGAGCAGTTCTTC,CASSLALSAEPSYNEQFF
TRBV12-3/TRBV12-4,many,TRBJ2-1,-,15,TGTGCCAGCAGTCTCCCCGCGACGTCGTCCAATGAGCAGTTCTTC,CASSLPATSSNEQFF
TRBV5-1,many,TRBJ2-1,-,16,TGCGCCAGCAGCTTGGAGTTTTCCGTTGGTTACAATGAGCAGTTCTTC,CASSLEFSVGYNEQFF
TRBV30,many,TRBJ2-1,-,10,TGTGCCTGGAGTCACAATGAGCAGTTCTTC,CAWSHNEQFF
TRBV18,many,TRBJ2-3,-,16,TGTGCCAGCTCAGCAGGTTCACTGACTAGCACAGATACGCAGTATTTT,CASSAGSLTSTDTQYF
TRBV20-1,many,TRBJ1-5,-,17,TGCAGTGCATCCATGCGACAGGCGGCTAATAGCAATCAGCCCCAGCATTTT,CSASMRQAANSNQPQHF
TRBV12-5,many,TRBJ1-1,-,12,TGTGCTAGTGGTTTTCAGGGGACTGAAGCTTTCTTT,CASGFQGTEAFF
TRBV12-3/TRBV12-4,many,TRBJ2-1,TRBD2,13,TGTGCCAGCAGGAAACTAGCGGGAGGGAAGCAGTTCTTC,CASRKLAGGKQFF
TRBV25-1,many,TRBJ2-2,-,16,TGTGCCAGCAGTGAAAAGGTTACTAGGAACACCGGGGAGCTGTTTTTT,CASSEKVTRNTGELFF
TRBV19,few,TRBJ2-3,TRBD2,16,TGTGCCAGTAGTGGGACTAGCGGGAGGGCCAAAGATACGCAGTATTTT,CASSGTSGRAKDTQYF
TRBV20-1,many,TRBJ2-3,-,16,TGCAGTGCTAGAGATCGGGCGGGACCCACCTGGGATACGCAGTATTTT,CSARDRAGPTWDTQYF
TRBV5-1,few,TRBJ1-4,-,14,TGCGCCAGCAGCTGGGGACTGATTAATGAAAAACTGTTTTTT,CASSWGLINEKLFF
TRBV19,few,TRBJ2-7,-,12,TGTGCCAGTAGTAAGGGCATCGCTGAGCAGTACTTC,CASSKGIAEQYF
TRBV28,few,TRBJ2-1,TRBD2,17,TGTGCCAGCAGTCCTCCTACGGGGCTAGCGGGAGACAATGAGCAGTTCTTC,CASSPPTGLAGDNEQFF
TRBV7-2,many,TRBJ2-2,-,14,TGTGCCAGCAGCCGAGACACCAACACCGGGGAGCTGTTTTTT,CASSRDTNTGELFF
TRBV14,-,TRBJ2-5,-,15,TGTGCCAGCAGTCTTCGACAGGCTCGGATAGAGACCCAGTACTTC,CASSLRQARIETQYF
TRBV18,-,TRBJ2-5,-,16,TGTGCCAGCTCACTACGGGTAGCCGGACCTCAAGAGACCCAGTACTTC,CASSLRVAGPQETQYF
TRBV4-2,-,TRBJ1-3,-,14,TGTGCCAGCAGCCAAGCCGCGGCCGGAAACACCATATATTTT,CASSQAAAGNTIYF
TRBV27,many,TRBJ2-1,TRBD2,16,TGTGCCAGCAGTTTAGGTACTAGCGGGGTTTACAATGAGCAGTTCTTC,CASSLGTSGVYNEQFF
TRBV12-3/TRBV12-4,-,TRBJ1-3,-,15,TGTGCCAGCAGTTCCGGCGGCAGTCCTGGAAACACCATATATTTT,CASSSGGSPGNTIYF
TRBV20-1,-,TRBJ2-1,TRBD2,17,TGCAGTGCTAGAGGAGCGGGACTAGCGGTGCTCTACAATGAGCAGTTCTTC,CSARGAGLAVLYNEQFF
TRBV2,few,TRBJ1-4,TRBD1,15,TGTGCCAGCAGACTACCTACAGGGGAGGGAGAAAAACTGTTTTTT,CASRLPTGEGEKLFF
TRBV12-3/TRBV12-4,many,TRBJ1-4,-,15,TGTGCCAGCAGCTCCGACCGGGGCGAGTTGTTGAAACTGTTTTTT,CASSSDRGELLKLFF
TRBV5-6,many,TRBJ2-2,-,14,TGTGCCAGCAGCTTCCCAGCTGACACCGGGGAGCTGTTTTTT,CASSFPADTGELFF
TRBV20-1,many,TRBJ2-3,TRBD2,15,TGCAGTGCCCCCCGACTAGCTAGTCGCACAGATACGCAGTATTTT,CSAPRLASRTDTQYF
TRBV20-1,-,TRBJ2-7,TRBD2,18,TGCAGTGCTAGAGATAGAACGACTAGCGGGACGCTAACCTACGAGCAGTACTTC,CSARDRTTSGTLTYEQYF
TRBV12-3/TRBV12-4,few,TRBJ2-3,TRBD1,14,TGTGCCAGCAGTTTAGGACAGGGAAATACTCCGCAGTATTTT,CASSLGQGNTPQYF
TRBV12-3/TRBV12-4,-,TRBJ2-5,-,13,TGTGCCACCCAAAGAGGGGGAGACGGGACCCAGTACTTC,CATQRGGDGTQYF
TRBV27,many,TRBJ2-1,-,13,TGTGCCAGCAGTTCTTATGGCGGCGATGAGCAGTTCTTC,CASSSYGGDEQFF
TRBV12-3/TRBV12-4,many,TRBJ2-3,-,14,TGTGCCAGCAGTACACTAGAGAGCACAGATACGCAGTATTTT,CASSTLESTDTQYF
TRBV20-1,many,TRBJ2-1,TRBD1,11,TGCAGTTCCAGGGGGCCGGACGAGCAGTTCTTC,CSSRGPDEQFF
TRBV7-8,many,TRBJ1-2,-,15,TGTGCCAGCAGTTCCGCGGACAGCTACAACTATGGCTACACCTTC,CASSSADSYNYGYTF
TRBV2,-,TRBJ2-7,TRBD2,13,TGTGCCAGCAGTGAGAGGCTAGCGGGAAAGCAGTACTTC,CASSERLAGKQYF
TRBV5-1,many,TRBJ2-3,-,12,TGCGCCAGCAGCCCTTCACCAGATACGCAGTATTTT,CASSPSPDTQYF
TRBV20-1,many,TRBJ2-7,TRBD1,16,TGCAGTGCTAGCTCTAGTACCGGGACAGGGGTTTACGAGCAGTACTTC,CSASSSTGTGVYEQYF
TRBV3-1,-,TRBJ2-1,TRBD2,15,TGTGCCAGCAGCCAGCAAGATCCGGGAGGCCCCGAGCAGTTCTTC,CASSQQDPGGPEQFF
TRBV5-1,many,TRBJ2-1,-,12,TGCGCCAGCAGCTTGGCTGCTCATGAGCAGTTCTTC,CASSLAAHEQFF
TRBV7-2,-,TRBJ1-2,-,14,TGTGCCAGCAGTTACGACCGGGCGGACTATGGCTACACCTTC,CASSYDRADYGYTF